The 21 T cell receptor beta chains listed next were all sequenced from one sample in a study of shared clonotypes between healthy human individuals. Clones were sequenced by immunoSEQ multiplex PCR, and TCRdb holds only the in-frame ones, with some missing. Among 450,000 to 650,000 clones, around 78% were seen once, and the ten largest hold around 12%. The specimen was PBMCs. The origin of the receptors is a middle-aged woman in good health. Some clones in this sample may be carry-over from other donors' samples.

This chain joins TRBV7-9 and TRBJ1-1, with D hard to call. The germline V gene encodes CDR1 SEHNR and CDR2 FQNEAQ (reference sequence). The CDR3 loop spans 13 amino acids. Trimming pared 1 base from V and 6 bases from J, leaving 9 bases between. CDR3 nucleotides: TGTGCCAGCAGCTTAGATCCGGAGGCTGAAGCTTTCTTT. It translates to CASSLDPEAEAFF.

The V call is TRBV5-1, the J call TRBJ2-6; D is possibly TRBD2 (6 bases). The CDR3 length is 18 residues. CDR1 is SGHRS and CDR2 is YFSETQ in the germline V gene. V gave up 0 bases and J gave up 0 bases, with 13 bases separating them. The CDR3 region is CASSLALAGTSGANVLTF. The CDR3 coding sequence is TGCGCCAGCAGCTTGGCCCTGGCGGGGACCTCTGGGGCCAACGTCCTGACTTTC.

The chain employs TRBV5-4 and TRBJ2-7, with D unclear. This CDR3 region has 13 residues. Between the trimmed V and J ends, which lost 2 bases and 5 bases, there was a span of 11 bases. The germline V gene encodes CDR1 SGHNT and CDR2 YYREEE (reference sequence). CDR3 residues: CASSFRVDDEQYF. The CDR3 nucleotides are TGTGCCAGCAGCTTCCGGGTAGACGACGAGCAGTACTTC.

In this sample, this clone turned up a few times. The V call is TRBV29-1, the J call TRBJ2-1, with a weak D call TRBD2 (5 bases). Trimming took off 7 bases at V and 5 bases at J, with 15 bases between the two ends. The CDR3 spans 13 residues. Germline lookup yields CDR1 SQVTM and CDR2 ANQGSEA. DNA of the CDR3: TGCAGCGCCGGCCCGACTATGCACAATGAGCAGTTCTTC. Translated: CSAGPTMHNEQFF.

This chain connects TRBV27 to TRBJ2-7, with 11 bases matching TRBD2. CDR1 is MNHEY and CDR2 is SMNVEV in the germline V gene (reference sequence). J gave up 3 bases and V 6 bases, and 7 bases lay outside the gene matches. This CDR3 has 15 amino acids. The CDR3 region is CASRGQLAGDYEQYF. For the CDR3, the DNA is TGTGCCAGCAGGGGTCAACTAGCGGGAGACTACGAGCAGTACTTC.

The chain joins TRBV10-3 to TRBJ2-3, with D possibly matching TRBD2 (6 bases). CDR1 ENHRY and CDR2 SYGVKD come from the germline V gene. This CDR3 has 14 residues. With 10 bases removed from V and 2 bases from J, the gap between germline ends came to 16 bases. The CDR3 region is CATKLGLNTDTQYF. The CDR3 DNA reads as TGTGCCACCAAACTAGGACTAAACACAGATACGCAGTATTTT.

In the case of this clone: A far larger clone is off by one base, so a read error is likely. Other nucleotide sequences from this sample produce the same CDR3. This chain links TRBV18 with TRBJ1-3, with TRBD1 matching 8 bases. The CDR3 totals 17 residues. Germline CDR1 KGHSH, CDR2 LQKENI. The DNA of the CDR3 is TGCGCCAGCTCACCAAAGGCAGGGGGCGCGTCTGGAAACACCATATATTTT. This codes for CASSPKAGGASGNTIYF.

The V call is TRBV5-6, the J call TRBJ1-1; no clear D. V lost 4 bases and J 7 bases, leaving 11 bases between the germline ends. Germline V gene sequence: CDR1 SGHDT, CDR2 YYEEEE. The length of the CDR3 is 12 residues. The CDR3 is CASSHRFREAFF. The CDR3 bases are TGTGCCAGCAGCCATAGGTTTCGTGAAGCTTTCTTT.

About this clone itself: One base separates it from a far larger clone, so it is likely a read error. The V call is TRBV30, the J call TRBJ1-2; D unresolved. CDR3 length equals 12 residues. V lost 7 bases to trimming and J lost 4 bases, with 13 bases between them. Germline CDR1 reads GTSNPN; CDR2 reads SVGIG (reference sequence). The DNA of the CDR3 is TGTGCCTTTGCCCAGGACTCCTATGGCTACACCTTC. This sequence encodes CAFAQDSYGYTF.

DNA for the CDR3: TGTGCCAGCAGTAGGGGGGGGTCAATGAACACTGAAGCTTTCTTT. Translated, it gives CASSRGGSMNTEAFF. The rearrangement joins TRBV6-5 to TRBJ1-1; possible D gene TRBD1, 6 bases. V dropped 5 bases and J dropped 0 bases, with 13 bases sitting between them. Germline CDR1 reads MNHEY; CDR2 reads SVGAGI. This CDR3 has 15 amino acids.

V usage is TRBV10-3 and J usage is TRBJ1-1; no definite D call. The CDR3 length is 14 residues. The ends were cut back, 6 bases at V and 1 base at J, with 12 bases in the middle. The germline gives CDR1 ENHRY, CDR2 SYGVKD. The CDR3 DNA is TGTGCCATCAGAAGACTCCAACAGAACACTGAAGCTTTCTTT. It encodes CAIRRLQQNTEAFF.

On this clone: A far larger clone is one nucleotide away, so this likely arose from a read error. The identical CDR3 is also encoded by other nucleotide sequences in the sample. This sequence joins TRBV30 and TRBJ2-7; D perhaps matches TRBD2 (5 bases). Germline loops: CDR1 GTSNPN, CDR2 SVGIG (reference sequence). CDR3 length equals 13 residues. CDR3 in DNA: TGTGCCTGGAGTGTCCCGGAGGCCTACGAGCAGTACTTT. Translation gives CAWSVPEAYEQYF.

The chain's CDR3 is CASSQGIGGAHYEQYF. CDR3 sequence (DNA): TGCGCCAGCAGCCAAGGAATTGGGGGGGCTCACTACGAGCAGTACTTC. This sequence joins TRBV4-3 and TRBJ2-7; D possibly corresponds to TRBD2 (7 bases). The CDR3 covers 16 residues. V was clipped by 1 base and J by 3 bases, with 16 bases between them. The germline gives CDR1 LGHNA, CDR2 YSLEER.

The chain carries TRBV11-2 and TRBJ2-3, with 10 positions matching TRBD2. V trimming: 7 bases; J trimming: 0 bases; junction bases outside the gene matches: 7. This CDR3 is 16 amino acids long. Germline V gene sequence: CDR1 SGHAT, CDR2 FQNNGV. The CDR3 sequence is CASTFGLAASTDTQYF. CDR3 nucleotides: TGTGCCAGCACCTTCGGACTAGCGGCTAGCACAGATACGCAGTATTTT.

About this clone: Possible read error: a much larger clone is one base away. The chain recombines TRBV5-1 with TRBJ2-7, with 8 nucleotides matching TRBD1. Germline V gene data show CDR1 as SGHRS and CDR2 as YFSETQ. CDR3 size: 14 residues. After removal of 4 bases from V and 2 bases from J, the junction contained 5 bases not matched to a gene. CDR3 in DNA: TGCGCCAGCAGCCCCCGGACAGGGCCCTACGAGCAGTACTTC. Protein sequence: CASSPRTGPYEQYF.

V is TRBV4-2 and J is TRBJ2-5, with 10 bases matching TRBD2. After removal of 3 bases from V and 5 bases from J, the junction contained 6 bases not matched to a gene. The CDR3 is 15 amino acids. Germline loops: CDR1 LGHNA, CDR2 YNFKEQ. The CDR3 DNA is TGTGCCAGCAGCCAGCCTTTAGCGGGAGGCGAGACCCAGTACTTC. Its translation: CASSQPLAGGETQYF.

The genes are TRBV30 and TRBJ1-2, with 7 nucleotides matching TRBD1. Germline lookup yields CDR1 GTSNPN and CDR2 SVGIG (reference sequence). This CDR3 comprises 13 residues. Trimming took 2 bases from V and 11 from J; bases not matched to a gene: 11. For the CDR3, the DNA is TGTGCCTGGAGTCCTAGAGCCCCCAGGGGGTACACCTTC. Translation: CAWSPRAPRGYTF.

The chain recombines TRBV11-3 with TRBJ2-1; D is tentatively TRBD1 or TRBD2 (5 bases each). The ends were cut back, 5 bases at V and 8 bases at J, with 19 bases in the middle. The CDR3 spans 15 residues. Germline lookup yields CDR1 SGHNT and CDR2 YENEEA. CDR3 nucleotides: TGTGCCAGCAGCAGAAGCCCCGGGACCTCCGATGAGCAGTTCTTC. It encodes CASSRSPGTSDEQFF.

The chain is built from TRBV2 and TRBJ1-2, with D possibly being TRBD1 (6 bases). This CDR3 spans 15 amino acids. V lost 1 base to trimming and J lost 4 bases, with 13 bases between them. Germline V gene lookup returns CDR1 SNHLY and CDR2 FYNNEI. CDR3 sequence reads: CASSEDVYRAYGYTF. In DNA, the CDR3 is TGTGCCAGCAGTGAAGACGTATACAGGGCCTATGGCTACACCTTC.

The CDR3 sequence: CASVQGASTANYGYTF. As DNA, the CDR3 is TGTGCCAGTGTACAGGGGGCGAGTACTGCTAACTATGGCTACACCTTC. The V gene is TRBV19, the J gene TRBJ1-2; 9 bases are shared with TRBD1. Germline CDR1 and CDR2: LNHDA and SQIVND (reference sequence). V lost 8 bases, J lost 0 bases, and 10 bases stayed unmatched. The CDR3 is 16 residues long.

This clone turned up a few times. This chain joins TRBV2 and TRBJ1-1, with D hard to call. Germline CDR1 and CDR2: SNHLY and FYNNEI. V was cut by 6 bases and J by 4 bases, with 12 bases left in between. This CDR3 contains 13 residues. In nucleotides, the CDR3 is TGTGCCAGCAGCCAGAGACACTCCACTGAAGCTTTCTTT. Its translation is CASSQRHSTEAFF.